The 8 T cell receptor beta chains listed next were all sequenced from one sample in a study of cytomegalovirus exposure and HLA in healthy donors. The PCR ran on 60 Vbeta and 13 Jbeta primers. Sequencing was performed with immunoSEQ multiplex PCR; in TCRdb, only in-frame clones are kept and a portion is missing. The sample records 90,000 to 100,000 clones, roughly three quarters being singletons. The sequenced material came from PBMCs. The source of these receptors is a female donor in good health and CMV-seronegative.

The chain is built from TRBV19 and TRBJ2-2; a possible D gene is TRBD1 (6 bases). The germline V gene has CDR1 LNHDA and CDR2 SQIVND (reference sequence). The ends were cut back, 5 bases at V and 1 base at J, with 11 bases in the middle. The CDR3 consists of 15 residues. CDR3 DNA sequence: TGTGCCAGTAGTCCAGGGGACAAGAACACCGGGGAGCTGTTTTTT. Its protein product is CASSPGDKNTGELFF. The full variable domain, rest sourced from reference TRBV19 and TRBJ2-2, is DGGITQSPKYLFRKEGQNVTLSCEQNLNHDAMYWYRQDPGQGLRLIYYSQIVNDFQKGDIAEGYSVSREKKESFPLTVTSAQKNPTAFYLCASSPGDKNTGELFFGEGSRLTVL.

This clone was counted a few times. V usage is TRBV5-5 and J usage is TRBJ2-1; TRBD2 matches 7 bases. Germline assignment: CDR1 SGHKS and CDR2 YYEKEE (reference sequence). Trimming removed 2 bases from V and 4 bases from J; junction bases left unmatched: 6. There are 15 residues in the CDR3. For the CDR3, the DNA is TGTGCCAGCAGCTTTGAAGAGCGGGGTTACAATGAGCAGTTCTTC. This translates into CASSFEERGYNEQFF. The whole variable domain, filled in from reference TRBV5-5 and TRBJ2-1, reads DAGVTQSPTHLIKTRGQQVTLRCSPISGHKSVSWYQQVLGQGPQFIFQYYEKEERGRGNFPDRFSARQFPNYSSELNVNALLLGDSALYLCASSFEERGYNEQFFGPGTRLTVL.

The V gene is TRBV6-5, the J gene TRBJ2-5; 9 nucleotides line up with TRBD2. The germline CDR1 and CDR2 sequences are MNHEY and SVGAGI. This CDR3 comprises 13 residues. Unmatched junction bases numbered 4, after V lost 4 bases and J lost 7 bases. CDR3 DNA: TGTGCCAGCAGTTTAGCGGGAGAAGGGACCCAGTACTTC. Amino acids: CASSLAGEGTQYF.

The CDR3 region has the DNA TGTGCCAGTAGTCCACGACTAGCGGCCCTCGCGGGTGGGGCCAACGTCCTGACTTTC. The encoded protein is CASSPRLAALAGGANVLTF. The chain links TRBV19 to TRBJ2-6, with 9 positions matching TRBD2. CDR1 is LNHDA and CDR2 is SQIVND in the germline V gene (reference sequence). This CDR3 has 19 amino acids. The V segment lost 5 bases and the J segment 3 bases; nucleotides outside the gene matches: 14.

CDR3 sequence: CASSLPGRGGDTQYF. The CDR3 nucleotides read TGTGCCAGCAGTTTACCAGGGCGGGGCGGGGATACGCAGTATTTT. This rearrangement joins TRBV28 to TRBJ2-3, with D tentatively TRBD2 (6 bases). Germline-derived CDR1 and CDR2 are MDHEN and SYDVKM. This CDR3 is built from 15 residues. V was pared by 2 bases and J by 6 bases, with 15 bases between.

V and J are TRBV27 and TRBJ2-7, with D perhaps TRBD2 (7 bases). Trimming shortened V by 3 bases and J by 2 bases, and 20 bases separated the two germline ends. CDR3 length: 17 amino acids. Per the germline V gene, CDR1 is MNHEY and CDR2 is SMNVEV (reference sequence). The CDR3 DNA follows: TGTGCCAGCAGTTTCCGTTCAATCGGGGGGCAGGCCTACGAGCAGTACTTC. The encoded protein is CASSFRSIGGQAYEQYF.

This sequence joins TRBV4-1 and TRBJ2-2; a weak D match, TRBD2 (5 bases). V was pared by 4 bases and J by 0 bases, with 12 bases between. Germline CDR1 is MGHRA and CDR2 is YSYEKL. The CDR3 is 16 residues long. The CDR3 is CASSLLAASNTGELFF. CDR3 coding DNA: TGCGCCAGCAGCCTGCTAGCTGCCTCGAACACCGGGGAGCTGTTTTTT.

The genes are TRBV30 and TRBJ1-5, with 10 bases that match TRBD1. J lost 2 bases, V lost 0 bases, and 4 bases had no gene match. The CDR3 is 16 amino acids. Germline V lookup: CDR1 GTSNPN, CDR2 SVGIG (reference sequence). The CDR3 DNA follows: TGTGCCTGGAGTGTACTCGGGACAGGGGGCAATCAGCCCCAGCATTTT. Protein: CAWSVLGTGGNQPQHF.